This T cell receptor (beta chain) comes out of a study of T cell repertoires in aging, cancer and after chemotherapy. The overall study: The whole study produced a dataset of some 10 million TCR reads. Findings and caveats of the study: In each cancer cohort, median generation probability increased across chemotherapy, suggesting thymic output rebounded. Age-matched healthy donors had significantly more diverse, less clonal blood TCR repertoires than untreated cancer patients.

V lost 0 bases and J 0 bases, leaving 7 bases between the germline ends. CDR3 length: 16 amino acids. Germline V lookup: CDR1 SGHRS, CDR2 YFSETQ. Amplification of TCR beta used genomic DNA extracted from peripheral blood. As concerns this clonotype: Its antigen is unknown.

TRB rearrangements spanning V, D and J were amplified using mixed TRB-A/B primers. A single record per CDR3 protein comes from TCRdb applying MiXCR to the multiplex PCR reads. The sample includes roughly 4,600 distinct CDR3 sequences, about two thirds of them seen just once. This rearrangement joins TRBV5-1 to TRBJ2-6; perhaps TRBD1 as D (5 bases). This TCR derives from a human donor with a solid tumor. Sequencing was done on a sample of blood. CDR3 nucleotide sequence: TGCGCCAGCAGCTTGGATGGGGCCTCTGGGGCCAACGTCCTGACTTTC. Translating gives CASSLDGASGANVLTF.